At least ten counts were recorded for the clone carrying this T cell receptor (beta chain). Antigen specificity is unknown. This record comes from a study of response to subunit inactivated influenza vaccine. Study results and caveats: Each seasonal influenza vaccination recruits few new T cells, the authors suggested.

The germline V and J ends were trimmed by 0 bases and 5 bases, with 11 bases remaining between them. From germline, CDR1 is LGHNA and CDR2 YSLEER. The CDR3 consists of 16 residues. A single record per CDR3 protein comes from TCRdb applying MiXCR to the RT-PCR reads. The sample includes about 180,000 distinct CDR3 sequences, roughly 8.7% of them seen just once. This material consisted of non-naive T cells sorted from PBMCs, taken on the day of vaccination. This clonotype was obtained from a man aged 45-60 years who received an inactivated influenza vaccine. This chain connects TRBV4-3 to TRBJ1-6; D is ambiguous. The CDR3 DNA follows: TGCGCCAGCAGCCAAGAAGCCTTAGGAAATAATTCACCCCTCCACTTT. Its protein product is CASSQEALGNNSPLHF.